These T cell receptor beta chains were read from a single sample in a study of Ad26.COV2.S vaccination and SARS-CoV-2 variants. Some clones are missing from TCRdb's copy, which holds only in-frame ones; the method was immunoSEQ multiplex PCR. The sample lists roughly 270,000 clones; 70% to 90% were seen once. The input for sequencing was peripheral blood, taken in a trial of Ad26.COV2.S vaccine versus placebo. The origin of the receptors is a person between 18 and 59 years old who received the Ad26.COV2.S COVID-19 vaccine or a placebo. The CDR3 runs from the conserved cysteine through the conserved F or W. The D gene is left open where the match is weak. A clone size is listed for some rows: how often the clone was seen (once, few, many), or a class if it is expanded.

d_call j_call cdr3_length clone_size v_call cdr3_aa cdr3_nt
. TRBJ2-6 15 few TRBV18 CASSPQRSGANVLTF TGTGCCAGCTCACCACAGCGCTCTGGGGCCAACGTCCTGACTTTC
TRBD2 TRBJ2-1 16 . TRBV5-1 CASSLPSGRAWDEQFF TGCGCCAGCAGCTTGCCTAGCGGGAGGGCCTGGGATGAGCAGTTCTTC
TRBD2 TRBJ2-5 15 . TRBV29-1 CSVAWGGSGWETQYF TGCAGCGTTGCGTGGGGCGGGAGCGGTTGGGAGACCCAGTACTTC
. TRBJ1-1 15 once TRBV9 CASSPSHDRGTEAFF TGTGCCAGCAGCCCAAGCCACGACCGGGGCACTGAAGCTTTCTTT
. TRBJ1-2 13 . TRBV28 CASSLGVNYGYTF TGTGCCAGCAGTTTGGGGGTTAACTATGGCTACACCTTC
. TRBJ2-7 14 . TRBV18 CASSGTESSYEQYF TGTGCCAGCTCCGGGACGGAGAGCTCCTACGAGCAGTACTTC
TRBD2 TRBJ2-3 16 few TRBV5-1 CASSPLASGTPDTQYF TGCGCCAGCAGCCCGCTAGCTAGCGGGACCCCAGATACGCAGTATTTT
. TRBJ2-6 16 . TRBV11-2 CASSLDRVPGANVLTF TGTGCCAGCAGCTTAGATAGGGTACCTGGGGCCAACGTCCTGACTTTC
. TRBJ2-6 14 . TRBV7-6 CASSPELWANVLTF TGTGCCAGCAGCCCGGAGCTGTGGGCCAACGTCCTGACTTTC
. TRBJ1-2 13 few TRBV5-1 CASSFGLSDGYTF TGCGCCAGCAGCTTCGGCCTCAGTGATGGCTACACCTTC
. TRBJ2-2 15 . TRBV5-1 CASSPGTLDTGELFF TGCGCCAGCAGCCCCGGGACATTGGACACCGGGGAGCTGTTTTTT
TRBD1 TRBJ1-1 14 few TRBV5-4 CASSQGQGRTEAFF TGTGCCAGCAGCCAGGGACAGGGAAGGACTGAAGCTTTCTTT
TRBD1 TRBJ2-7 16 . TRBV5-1 CASSLGLRDRGYEQYF TGCGCCAGCAGCTTAGGACTCCGGGACAGGGGATACGAGCAGTACTTC
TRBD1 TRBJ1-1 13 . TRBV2 CAIKGARNTEAFF TGTGCCATCAAGGGGGCCAGGAACACTGAAGCTTTCTTT
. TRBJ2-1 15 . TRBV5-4 CASSPTREWYNEQFF TGTGCCAGCTCCCCGACTAGAGAGTGGTACAATGAGCAGTTCTTC
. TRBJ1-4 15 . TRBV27 CASSLSRTINEKLFF TGTGCCAGCAGTTTATCCCGGACCATTAATGAAAAACTGTTTTTT
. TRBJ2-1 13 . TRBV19 CASSTQPPFEQFF TGTGCCAGTAGTACCCAGCCCCCTTTCGAGCAGTTCTTC
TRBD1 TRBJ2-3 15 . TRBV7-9 CASSFGTGDTDTQYF TGTGCCAGCAGCTTTGGGACAGGGGACACAGATACGCAGTATTTT
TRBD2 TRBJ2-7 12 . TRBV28 CASRGLGGEQYF TGTGCCAGCCGGGGACTAGGGGGAGAGCAGTACTTC
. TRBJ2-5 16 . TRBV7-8 CASSPARDPFGETQYF TGTGCCAGCAGCCCCGCCCGGGACCCCTTCGGCGAGACCCAGTACTTC
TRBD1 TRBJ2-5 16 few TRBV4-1 CASSQAGTGVQETQYF TGCGCCAGCAGCCAAGCCGGGACAGGTGTCCAAGAGACCCAGTACTTC
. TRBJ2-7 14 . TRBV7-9 CASSLGRGSYEQYF TGTGCCAGCAGCTTGGGCAGGGGAAGCTACGAGCAGTACTTC
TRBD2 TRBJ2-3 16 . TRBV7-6 CASSLWPSGSTDTQYF TGTGCCAGCAGCTTATGGCCTAGCGGGAGCACAGATACGCAGTATTTT
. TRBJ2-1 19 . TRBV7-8 CASSPRGTGIGRVHNEQFF TGTGCCAGCAGTCCTCGTGGGACAGGGATCGGGAGGGTTCACAATGAGCAGTTCTTC
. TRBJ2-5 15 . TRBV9 CASSVRDSRGETQYF TGTGCCAGCAGCGTCCGGGACTCGAGGGGGGAGACCCAGTACTTC
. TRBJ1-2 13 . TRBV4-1 CASSQLGYYGYTF TGCGCCAGCAGCCAACTGGGCTACTATGGCTACACCTTC
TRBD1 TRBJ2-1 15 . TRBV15 CATSVRDREWYEQFF TGTGCCACCAGCGTCCGGGACAGGGAATGGTATGAGCAGTTCTTC
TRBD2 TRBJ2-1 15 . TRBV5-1 CASRAGTSLSHEQFF TGCGCCAGCAGGGCCGGGACTAGCCTTAGCCATGAGCAGTTCTTC